This entry lists 18 T cell receptor beta chains sequenced from one sample in a study of CD8+ T cells in alopecia areata. As to treatment: oral pan-JAK inhibitor, 5-10 mg twice daily. Extracted from the samples, RNA was reverse transcribed into cDNA to serve as the sequencing template. Clones were read by immunoSEQ multiplex PCR, and TCRdb kept only the in-frame ones, dropping some. Of about 210,000 clones listed, 50% to 70% are singletons. Sample: CD4+ T cells sorted from blood, taken at week 4, from a patient treated with tofacitinib. The receptor source for this set is a human donor with alopecia areata.

The rearrangement links TRBV30 to TRBJ1-4; the match to TRBD1 covers 8 bases. Germline V lookup: CDR1 GTSNPN, CDR2 SVGIG (reference sequence). V was clipped by 3 bases and J by 1 base; unmatched bases: 1. This CDR3 region has 14 residues. This CDR3 is CAWSGQGTNEKLFF. The DNA for the CDR3 is TGTGCCTGGAGCGGACAGGGAACTAATGAAAAACTGTTTTTT.

This clone was counted between two and nine times. This chain joins TRBV28 and TRBJ1-1; weak D call: TRBD1 (5 bases). The length of the CDR3 is 14 residues. Trimming pared 9 bases from V and 5 bases from J, leaving 19 bases between. Germline CDR1 reads MDHEN; CDR2 reads SYDVKM. CDR3 in amino acids: CASQTGGRATEAFF. Here the CDR3 DNA reads TGTGCCAGTCAAACCGGAGGCAGGGCTACTGAAGCTTTCTTT.

This clone was picked up a small number of times. The gene calls are TRBV5-6 and TRBJ2-6; 10 bases align to TRBD1. The V gene end was trimmed by 3 bases and the J gene end by 1 base; junction bases not matched to a gene: 1. The germline V gene encodes CDR1 SGHDT and CDR2 YYEEEE. CDR3 size: 16 residues. Here the CDR3 DNA reads TGTGCCAGCAGCTGGGGACAGGGGTCTGGGGCCAACGTCCTGACTTTC. Protein: CASSWGQGSGANVLTF. Full variable domain (remainder filled in from reference TRBV5-6 and TRBJ2-6): DAGVTQSPTHLIKTRGQQVTLRCSPKSGHDTVSWYQQALGQGPQFIFQYYEEEERQRGNFPDRFSGHQFPNYSSELNVNALLLGDSALYLCASSWGQGSGANVLTFGAGSRLTVL.

The J gene is TRBJ2-7, the V gene TRBV6-5; D is uncertain. The CDR3 is 14 amino acids. Germline CDR1 reads MNHEY; CDR2 reads SVGAGI. V was cut by 7 bases and J by 0 bases, with 13 bases left in between. CDR3 nucleotide sequence: TGTGCCAGCAATCAGGTTCCTAGCTCCTACGAGCAGTACTTC. Protein product: CASNQVPSSYEQYF.

The V call is TRBV18, the J call TRBJ2-7, with D perhaps matching TRBD2 (6 bases). Germline-derived CDR1 and CDR2 are KGHSH and LQKENI. This CDR3 contains 16 residues. V was trimmed by 0 bases and J by 0 bases, leaving 12 bases between them. In nucleotides, the CDR3 is TGTGCCAGCTCACCACCGGTGGCTAGCGACTCCTACGAGCAGTACTTC. Protein: CASSPPVASDSYEQYF.

This clone showed up just a few times. The chain is built from TRBV7-8 and TRBJ1-6; D is possibly TRBD1 (5 bases). The CDR3 consists of 14 residues. The germline gives CDR1 SGHVS, CDR2 FQNEAQ. The V gene lost 4 bases and the J gene lost 7 bases, with 11 bases spanning the gap. The CDR3 region is CASSSRRDNSPLHF. CDR3 bases: TGTGCCAGCAGCTCACGGAGGGACAATTCACCCCTCCACTTT.

On this clone: Its ends do not fully match the called genes, so a read error is possible. This chain links TRBV7-4 with TRBJ2-2; perhaps TRBD2 as D (5 bases). This CDR3 has 15 amino acids. CDR1 is SGHVT, CDR2 SQSDAQ, per germline. Here the CDR3 reads CASSSPERATRGAVF. CDR3 sequence (DNA): TGTGCCAGCAGCTCCCCCGAACGAGCAACACGGGGAGCTGTTTTT.

This rearrangement joins TRBV29-1 to TRBJ2-1; no definite D call. V was cut by 4 bases and J by 4 bases, with 11 bases left in between. In germline, CDR1 is SQVTM, CDR2 ANQGSEA. The CDR3 has 13 amino acids. The CDR3 bases are TGCAGCGTTGTGAACATCCCGTACAATGAGCAGTTCTTC. Its protein is CSVVNIPYNEQFF.

The chain employs TRBV10-3 and TRBJ1-2, with TRBD1 matching 8 bases. Germline-derived CDR1 and CDR2 are ENHRY and SYGVKD. The V gene end was trimmed by 5 bases and the J gene end by 5 bases; junction bases not matched to a gene: 16. The CDR3 loop spans 17 amino acids. The DNA for the CDR3 is TGTGCCATCAGTTCACAACCCTCGACAGGGGAATTTTATGGCTACACCTTC. It codes for CAISSQPSTGEFYGYTF.

This clone was seen a handful of times. The V and J genes are TRBV28 and TRBJ2-7; D unresolved. The ends were cut back, 6 bases at V and 5 bases at J, with 11 bases in the middle. Germline CDR1 MDHEN, CDR2 SYDVKM. This CDR3 has 12 amino acids. The CDR3 is CASRTSRHEQYF. The CDR3 DNA reads as TGTGCCAGCAGAACCTCTAGGCACGAGCAGTACTTC.

The chain links TRBV6-1 to TRBJ1-1, with D perhaps matching TRBD1 (5 bases). The V gene's germline CDR1 is MNHNS and CDR2 SASEGT. V lost 6 bases, J lost 1 base, and 12 bases lay in between. This CDR3 is built from 14 residues. CDR3: CASSQPGQNTEAFF. The CDR3 DNA sequence: TGTGCCAGCAGCCAACCTGGACAGAACACTGAAGCTTTCTTT.

For the CDR3, the DNA is TGTGCCAGCTCACCTCGGGACAGCTCCTACGAGCAGTACTTC. It translates to CASSPRDSSYEQYF. The chain recombines TRBV18 with TRBJ2-7; TRBD1 matches at 7 bases. Germline V gene sequence: CDR1 KGHSH, CDR2 LQKENI. J was trimmed by 0 bases and V by 3 bases; bases with no gene match: 2. This CDR3 is built from 14 residues.

V and J are TRBV9 and TRBJ2-1; D gene unclear. CDR1 and CDR2 (germline): SGDLS, YYNGEE. Trimming left V 1 base short and J 5 bases short, with 13 bases between. The CDR3 loop spans 15 amino acids. The CDR3 reads CASSVRARADNEQFF. For the CDR3, the DNA is TGTGCCAGCAGCGTAAGGGCAAGAGCAGACAATGAGCAGTTCTTC.

This chain joins TRBV29-1 and TRBJ1-2; TRBD1 agrees at 7 bases. J was trimmed by 5 bases and V by 4 bases; bases with no gene match: 7. The CDR3 extends over 13 amino acids. Germline loops: CDR1 SQVTM, CDR2 ANQGSEA. CDR3 residues: CSVGRDRDYGYTF. The CDR3 bases are TGCAGCGTTGGCCGGGACAGAGATTATGGCTACACCTTC.

The chain joins TRBV5-1 to TRBJ1-2; D remains unclear. The CDR3 runs to 13 residues. Germline values: CDR1 SGHRS, CDR2 YFSETQ. The germline V and J ends were trimmed by 0 bases and 4 bases, with 7 bases remaining between them. The CDR3 loop reads CASSLGEGYGYTF. CDR3 DNA: TGCGCCAGCAGCTTGGGCGAGGGCTATGGCTACACCTTC.

This clone occurred once. CDR3 protein: CASSLKGRNSPLHF. As DNA, the CDR3 is TGTGCCAGCAGTTTAAAGGGTAGAAATTCACCCCTCCACTTT. This rearrangement joins TRBV27 to TRBJ1-6; D remains unclear. Deletions cut 2 bases from V and 7 bases from J, with 9 bases between. There are 14 residues in the CDR3. Germline V gene lookup returns CDR1 MNHEY and CDR2 SMNVEV (reference sequence).

The chain carries TRBV4-1 and TRBJ1-1; D is uncertain. In germline, CDR1 is MGHRA, CDR2 YSYEKL. The germline V and J ends were trimmed by 4 bases and 2 bases, with 11 bases remaining between them. The CDR3 spans 14 residues. The CDR3 loop reads CASSPITSNTEAFF. Written as DNA, the CDR3 is TGCGCCAGCAGCCCGATCACAAGTAACACTGAAGCTTTCTTT.

The chain employs TRBV25-1 and TRBJ1-2; 8 bases are shared with TRBD1. The germline CDR1 and CDR2 sequences are MGHDK and SYGVNS. The CDR3 is 13 amino acids. V was clipped by 6 bases and J by 5 bases; unmatched bases: 5. Written as DNA, the CDR3 is TGTGCCAGCAGAGGACAGGGAAGTTATGGCTACACCTTC. It encodes CASRGQGSYGYTF.